This T cell receptor beta chain derives from a study of blood T cell repertoires in COVID-19. Germline trimming cut 2 bases from V and 6 bases from J; bases unmatched to any gene: 5. The CDR3 extends over 15 amino acids. The germline gives CDR1 MDHEN, CDR2 SYDVKM. TCRdb keeps only in-frame clones here, not all; method: immunoSEQ multiplex PCR. The repertoire has 430,000 or so clones, around nine tenths of them found once; the top ten carry approximately 1.5%. The rearrangement uses TRBV28 and TRBJ2-1, with 9 bases matching TRBD2. This TCR derives from a woman aged 18-29 years who had been exposed to COVID-19. Sequencing was done on a sample of PBMCs or T cells enriched from blood (not recorded which). CDR3 sequence reads: CASSLIAGVGNEQFF. The CDR3 bases are TGTGCCAGCAGTTTAATAGCGGGAGTGGGCAATGAGCAGTTCTTC.